These 26 T cell receptor beta chains were sequenced from one sample in a study of T-cell memory formation after mild COVID-19. MiXCR, run by TCRdb on the 5' RACE reads, gives a single entry per CDR3 protein. The sample lists about 190,000 distinct CDR3 sequences; 15% to 20% were seen once. Sequenced sample: PBMCs or a T cell subset sorted from them (not recorded which). All receptors derive from an adult woman who had mild COVID-19 (a few samples of this study predate the infection). Cell type and time point are not known.

This chain connects TRBV20-1 to TRBJ1-2; D ambiguous. CDR3 length: 9 residues. Trimming pared 3 bases from V and 6 bases from J, leaving 2 bases between. In germline, CDR1 is DFQATT, CDR2 SNEGSKA (reference sequence). CDR3 in DNA: TGCAGTGCTAGTCATGGCTACACCTTC. Amino acid sequence: CSASHGYTF.

This clonotype was seen more than once but under ten times. The chain has TRBV24-1 and TRBJ2-2; 8 positions match TRBD2. There are 17 residues in the CDR3. Germline loops: CDR1 KGHDR, CDR2 SFDVKD. V was clipped by 6 bases and J by 4 bases; unmatched bases: 12. The CDR3 bases are TGTGCCACCAGTCAGTGGCGGGAGGCGCGAGGCACCGGGGAGCTGTTTTTT. The encoded protein is CATSQWREARGTGELFF.

Notes on this clonotype: One junction end disagrees with the germline gene, perhaps due to a read error. J is TRBJ2-5 and V is TRBV4-2; no reliable D call. Per the germline V gene, CDR1 is LGHNA and CDR2 is YNFKEQ. The CDR3 has 14 amino acids. The CDR3: CASCQDRLGETQYF. In DNA form, the CDR3 reads TGTGCCAGCTGCCAAGATCGGCTAGGAGAGACCCAGTACTTC.

V gene TRBV12-3 or TRBV12-4 combines with J gene TRBJ2-3; D is possibly TRBD1 (6 bases). The length of the CDR3 is 14 residues. Trimming shortened V by 8 bases and J by 0 bases, and 12 bases separated the two germline ends. CDR3 nucleotides: TGTGCCAGCGGACAGAGCCATAGCACAGATACGCAGTATTTT. The encoded protein is CASGQSHSTDTQYF.

This clonotype has at least ten counts. The chain couples TRBV20-1 to TRBJ2-2; the match to TRBD2 covers 7 bases. Germline loops: CDR1 DFQATT, CDR2 SNEGSKA (reference sequence). The CDR3 is 14 amino acids. Trimming took 6 bases from V and 0 from J; bases not matched to a gene: 4. CDR3: CSAVAGANTGELFF. Written as DNA, the CDR3 is TGCAGTGCAGTAGCGGGCGCGAACACCGGGGAGCTGTTTTTT.

The V gene is TRBV9, the J gene TRBJ1-1, with D possibly being TRBD1 (6 bases). The CDR3 runs 16 residues. Germline lookup yields CDR1 SGDLS and CDR2 YYNGEE. The V and J ends lost 0 bases and 1 base respectively, with 13 bases between them. DNA of the CDR3: TGTGCCAGCAGCGTAGGGGGGGGACACGCGAACACTGAAGCTTTCTTT. This translates into CASSVGGGHANTEAFF.

This rearrangement joins TRBV21-1 to TRBJ1-1; TRBD1, as called in the table, went unchecked against the DNA. TRBV21-1 is assigned pseudogene status. CDR3 length: 14 residues. CDR3 region: CASSKGQRNTEAFF. In DNA form, the CDR3 reads TGTGCCAGCAGCAAAGGACAGAGAAACACTGAAGCTTTCTTT.

This clonotype was recorded many times. The V gene is TRBV18, the J gene TRBJ1-6; D is undetermined. The CDR3 has 13 residues. V was pared by 4 bases and J by 4 bases, with 5 bases between. Germline V gene lookup returns CDR1 KGHSH and CDR2 LQKENI. In DNA form, the CDR3 reads TGTGCCAGCTCACGGGAATATAATTCACCCCTCCACTTT. The encoded protein is CASSREYNSPLHF.

The genes are TRBV18 and TRBJ1-3; D is unresolved. CDR1 is KGHSH and CDR2 is LQKENI in the germline V gene. This CDR3 is built from 16 residues. The ends were cut back, 2 bases at V and 0 bases at J, with 11 bases in the middle. The CDR3 DNA follows: TGTGCCAGCTCACCATCGGGTCCTCACTCTGGAAACACCATATATTTT. Translating it yields CASSPSGPHSGNTIYF.

This CDR3 reads CASSVGGINSPLHF. The CDR3 coding sequence is TGTGCCAGCAGCGTAGGGGGAATCAATTCACCCCTCCACTTT. V gene TRBV9 combines with J gene TRBJ1-6; no clear D. Germline loops: CDR1 SGDLS, CDR2 YYNGEE. Trimming stripped 0 bases from V and 7 bases from J, with 8 bases between. CDR3 size: 14 residues.

This clonotype was observed a single time. The chain combines TRBV6-2 or TRBV6-3 with TRBJ2-1, with 13 bases that match TRBD2. J lost 5 bases, V lost 7 bases, and 5 bases had no gene match. Germline V CDR1 and CDR2: MNHEY, SVGEGT. This CDR3 is built from 15 residues. The CDR3 DNA reads TGTGCCAGCATTCCACTAGCGGGGGGGAACAATGAGCAGTTCTTC. Translation gives CASIPLAGGNNEQFF.

This clonotype has more than one count but fewer than ten. The chain employs TRBV10-3 and TRBJ2-7; tentatively, D is TRBD2 (6 bases). Trimming stripped 2 bases from V and 6 bases from J, with 11 bases between. Germline CDR1 reads ENHRY; CDR2 reads SYGVKD. This CDR3 is built from 13 residues. Here the CDR3 reads CAISESWEAEQYF. The CDR3 bases are TGTGCCATCAGTGAGAGTTGGGAGGCCGAGCAGTACTTC.

This chain links TRBV6-6 with TRBJ1-3; D is ambiguous. Per germline, CDR1 MNHNY and CDR2 SVGAGI (reference sequence). CDR3 length equals 13 residues. Trimming removed 7 bases from V and 0 bases from J, with 7 bases in between. CDR3 nucleotides: TGTGCCAGCACTTTCACCTCTGGAAACACCATATATTTT. As protein: CASTFTSGNTIYF.

J is TRBJ1-5 and V is TRBV2; 7 bases align to TRBD1. V shed 6 bases and J 2 bases; nucleotides not matched to a gene: 4. The germline V gene has CDR1 SNHLY and CDR2 FYNNEI. The CDR3 consists of 14 residues. The chain's CDR3 is CASRGTARNQPQHF. The CDR3, as DNA: TGTGCCAGCAGGGGGACAGCCCGCAATCAGCCCCAGCATTTT.

The sample holds a few counts of this clonotype. J is TRBJ1-2 and V is TRBV6-5, with 7 nucleotides matching TRBD1. J was trimmed by 4 bases and V by 0 bases; bases with no gene match: 14. CDR3 length: 18 residues. The germline CDR1 and CDR2 sequences are MNHEY and SVGAGI. CDR3 in DNA: TGTGCCAGCAGTTACTCACGACAGGGACGACTATTCGTCTATGGCTACACCTTC. It yields the protein CASSYSRQGRLFVYGYTF.

This clonotype was counted a few times. The J gene is TRBJ2-1, the V gene TRBV24-1; TRBD1 agrees at 7 bases. V was pared by 9 bases and J by 4 bases, with 5 bases of the junction left unmatched. CDR3 length: 13 residues. Germline CDR1 reads KGHDR; CDR2 reads SFDVKD. The CDR3 DNA reads as TGTGCCACCCAGGGGGTAGGATACAATGAGCAGTTCTTC. It encodes CATQGVGYNEQFF.

V usage is TRBV18 and J usage is TRBJ2-7, with D possibly matching TRBD1 (5 bases). This CDR3 has 15 residues. Trimming took off 4 bases at V and 0 bases at J, with 13 bases between the two ends. Germline loops: CDR1 KGHSH, CDR2 LQKENI. CDR3 sequence (DNA): TGTGCCAGCTCACTTCTGGACACGTTCTCCTACGAGCAGTACTTC. Encoded protein: CASSLLDTFSYEQYF.

V and J are TRBV4-1 and TRBJ1-1; D gene ambiguous. The length of the CDR3 is 17 residues. Germline values: CDR1 MGHRA, CDR2 YSYEKL. Trimming took off 4 bases at V and 3 bases at J, with 21 bases between the two ends. CDR3 sequence reads: CASSRRKGGLIDTEAFF. CDR3 coding DNA: TGCGCCAGCAGCCGTCGGAAGGGAGGTCTGATTGACACTGAAGCTTTCTTT.

This clonotype has more than one count but fewer than ten. The V gene is TRBV10-3, the J gene TRBJ2-5; 8 bases are shared with TRBD1. The CDR3 contains 14 residues. J was trimmed by 5 bases and V by 4 bases; bases with no gene match: 6. CDR1 is ENHRY, CDR2 SYGVKD, per germline. CDR3 sequence reads: CAISGGAGGETQYF. Written as DNA, the CDR3 is TGTGCCATCAGTGGAGGGGCAGGGGGCGAGACCCAGTACTTC.

J is TRBJ2-7 and V is TRBV18; 8 bases agree with TRBD1. The CDR3 has 15 amino acids. V shed 5 bases, J shed 6 bases, and the junction held 12 bases outside the gene matches. Germline V gene sequence: CDR1 KGHSH, CDR2 LQKENI. CDR3 protein: CASSAGQGGLGEQYF. The CDR3 DNA is TGTGCCAGCTCAGCAGGACAGGGAGGTTTGGGCGAGCAGTACTTC.

At least ten counts were recorded for this clonotype. This chain links TRBV29-1 with TRBJ1-2; the match to TRBD1 covers 7 bases. Trimming removed 7 bases from V and 4 bases from J; junction bases left unmatched: 15. This CDR3 region has 15 residues. Germline V CDR1 and CDR2: SQVTM, ANQGSEA. The chain's CDR3 is CSAAKRQGDPYGYTF. The CDR3 nucleotides read TGCAGCGCAGCCAAAAGACAGGGAGACCCCTATGGCTACACCTTC.

This rearrangement joins TRBV5-5 to TRBJ1-4, with D possibly TRBD1 on 5 matching bases. This CDR3 contains 15 residues. V was cut by 3 bases and J by 8 bases, with 17 bases left in between. Germline assignment: CDR1 SGHKS and CDR2 YYEKEE (reference sequence). In nucleotides, the CDR3 is TGTGCCAGCAGCTCCCAAACAGGAGTAGGGGAAAAACTGTTTTTT. Encoded protein: CASSSQTGVGEKLFF. Based on the CDR3 plus reference TRBV5-5 and TRBJ1-4, the full variable domain is DAGVTQSPTHLIKTRGQQVTLRCSPISGHKSVSWYQQVLGQGPQFIFQYYEKEERGRGNFPDRFSARQFPNYSSELNVNALLLGDSALYLCASSSQTGVGEKLFFGSGTQLSVL.

This clonotype was seen a few times. This chain links TRBV12-3 or TRBV12-4 with TRBJ2-3; D is possibly TRBD1 (6 bases). Trimming cost V 1 base and J 5 bases, with 7 bases left between them. The CDR3 totals 13 residues. The CDR3 DNA reads TGTGCCAGCAGTTTAGGGACAGAAGATACGCAGTATTTT. This sequence encodes CASSLGTEDTQYF.

The chain is built from TRBV4-3 and TRBJ2-7; D is ambiguous. Per germline, CDR1 LGHNA and CDR2 YSLEER. The length of the CDR3 is 13 residues. Trimming shortened V by 0 bases and J by 7 bases, and 10 bases separated the two germline ends. The CDR3 sequence: CASSQDLRQEQYF. In nucleotides, the CDR3 is TGCGCCAGCAGCCAAGACCTGCGTCAAGAGCAGTACTTC.

This clonotype showed up just a few times. The chain carries TRBV7-2 and TRBJ2-7; D gene uncertain. The CDR3 totals 13 residues. Germline assignment: CDR1 SGHTA and CDR2 FQGNSA. Trimming removed 3 bases from V and 0 bases from J, with 6 bases in between. CDR3 sequence: CASSFQISYEQYF. The CDR3, as DNA: TGTGCCAGCAGCTTCCAGATCTCCTACGAGCAGTACTTC. Supplemented by reference TRBV7-2 and TRBJ2-7, the full variable domain reads GAGVSQSPSNKVTEKGKDVELRCDPISGHTALYWYRQSLGQGLEFLIYFQGNSAPDKSGLPSDRFSAERTGGSVSTLTIQRTQQEDSAVYLCASSFQISYEQYFGPGTRLTVT.

The rearrangement links TRBV30 to TRBJ2-3; the match to TRBD2 covers 8 bases. This CDR3 has 18 amino acids. Germline CDR1 reads GTSNPN; CDR2 reads SVGIG (reference sequence). With 2 bases clipped from V and 2 bases from J, the junction kept 15 bases outside the gene matches. CDR3 sequence reads: CAWSKPGSAGGFTDTQYF. The CDR3 DNA sequence: TGTGCCTGGAGTAAACCCGGATCTGCGGGGGGCTTCACAGATACGCAGTATTTT.